This T cell receptor beta chain emerged from a study of cytomegalovirus exposure and HLA in healthy donors. Overall study results and limits: In a later analysis, an Asian-associated ancestry cluster reportedly showed fewer N-insertions than the roughly 690-donor mean. Associated with cytomegalovirus, according to the listing, were fewer than 200 TCR beta chains. In a later analysis, several top co-occurrence clusters appeared linked to parvovirus B19, influenza, CMV and Epstein-Barr virus.

The CDR3 runs to 13 residues. Germline CDR1 and CDR2: SGHRS and YFSETQ. The V gene lost 2 bases and the J gene lost 1 base, with 6 bases spanning the gap. This clone was seen a few times. As yet, its antigen is unknown. It was with 60 Vbeta and 13 Jbeta primers that the PCR ran. Methods used by the authors: Unique TCR beta chains numbered about 79 million in a later analysis, with about 11 million shared. Data came from immunoSEQ multiplex PCR; TCRdb stores just in-frame clones and leaves some out. V, J and clone size are those of that table, while D and trimming were read from the DNA. The sample shows 100,000 to 150,000 clones, about 10% of them seen only once.

This rearrangement joins TRBV5-1 to TRBJ2-5; D gene ambiguous. The source is a middle-aged woman in good health and CMV-seropositive. The material sequenced was PBMCs. CDR3 protein: CASSFSFQETQYF. The CDR3 nucleotides are TGCGCCAGCAGCTTCTCCTTCCAAGAGACCCAGTACTTC.